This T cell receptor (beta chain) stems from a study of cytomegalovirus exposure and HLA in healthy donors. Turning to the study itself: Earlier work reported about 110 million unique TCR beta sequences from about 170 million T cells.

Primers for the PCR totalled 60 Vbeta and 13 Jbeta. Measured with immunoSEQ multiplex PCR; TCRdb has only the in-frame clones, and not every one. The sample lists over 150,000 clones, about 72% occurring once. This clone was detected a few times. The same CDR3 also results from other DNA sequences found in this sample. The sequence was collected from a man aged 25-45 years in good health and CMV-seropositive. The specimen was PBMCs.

The CDR3 region is CASSLGTAYEQYF. The CDR3 bases are TGTGCCAGCAGCTTAGGGACAGCATACGAGCAGTACTTC. J is TRBJ2-7 and V is TRBV7-6, with a possible D match to TRBD1 (6 bases). Per germline, CDR1 SGHVS and CDR2 FNYEAQ. The CDR3 runs 13 residues. The V gene lost 1 base and the J gene lost 4 bases, with 8 bases spanning the gap. Together with reference TRBV7-6 and TRBJ2-7, the CDR3 gives the full variable domain: GAGVSQSPRYKVTKRGQDVALRCDPISGHVSLYWYRQALGQGPEFLTYFNYEAQQDKSGLPNDRFSAERPEGSISTLTIQRTEQRDSAMYRCASSLGTAYEQYFGPGTRLTVT.